The clone carrying this T cell receptor beta chain has just a few counts. These data belong to a study of blood T cells in healthy people across ages. The authors ran a second PCR of 7 to 11 cycles using a sample-barcoded 5' primer and a J-beta primer mix. TCRdb passed the 5' RACE reads through MiXCR, listing each CDR3 protein once. The data hold about a million distinct CDR3 sequences, with roughly 47% observed a single time. Trimming took off 5 bases at V and 7 bases at J, with 11 bases between the two ends. Germline V gene data show CDR1 as SGHTA and CDR2 as FQGNSA. The length of the CDR3 is 12 residues.

The rearrangement joins TRBV7-2 to TRBJ1-2; D gene uncertain. The sequence came from a woman aged 55-70 years in good health. Sequencing input: blood. CDR3 region: CASSPVEGGYTF. For the CDR3, the DNA is TGTGCCAGCAGCCCTGTGGAGGGTGGCTACACCTTC.